Following are 9 T cell receptor beta chains from one sample sequenced in a study of blood T cell repertoires in COVID-19. Clones were read by immunoSEQ multiplex PCR, and TCRdb kept only the in-frame ones, dropping some. The repertoire has almost 250,000 clones, more than 70% of them found once; the top ten carry 5% to 6%. Sequenced: peripheral blood. The receptors originated from a woman aged 80 or over with COVID-19, enrolled during active disease.

V is TRBV11-1 and J is TRBJ2-3; D might be TRBD1 (5 bases). V lost 0 bases, J lost 1 base, and 8 bases lay in between. Germline assignment: CDR1 SGHAT and CDR2 FQDESV (reference sequence). CDR3 length: 15 amino acids. The CDR3 nucleotides read TGTGCCAGCAGCTTAGCGCAAGGGGGCACAGATACGCAGTATTTT. This translates into CASSLAQGGTDTQYF.

This sequence joins TRBV19 and TRBJ1-2; 9 bases align to TRBD1. CDR1 and CDR2 from the germline V gene are LNHDA and SQIVND (reference sequence). Trimming removed 6 bases from V and 6 bases from J; junction bases left unmatched: 5. The CDR3 is made up of 13 amino acids. In DNA form, the CDR3 reads TGTGCCAGTAGACAACAGGGGGCTGATGGCTACACCTTC. Amino acids: CASRQQGADGYTF.

This chain joins TRBV2 and TRBJ1-5; 7 bases fit TRBD1. The junction had 2 bases not matched to a gene; V was cut back by 2 bases and J by 4 bases. The CDR3 length is 14 residues. Germline CDR1 and CDR2: SNHLY and FYNNEI. As DNA, the CDR3 is TGTGCCAGCAGTGAACAGGGGGTGAATCAGCCCCAGCATTTT. Its protein product is CASSEQGVNQPQHF.

The chain couples TRBV29-1 to TRBJ2-2; D unclear. CDR1 and CDR2 (germline): SQVTM, ANQGSEA. The CDR3 is 16 residues long. V was trimmed by 0 bases and J by 0 bases, leaving 11 bases between them. The CDR3 bases are TGCAGCGTTGAAGACAAGAGACATCCGAACACCGGGGAGCTGTTTTTT. This gives the protein CSVEDKRHPNTGELFF.

V gene TRBV2 combines with J gene TRBJ2-2, with 7 bases lining up with TRBD2. The junction had 4 bases not matched to a gene; V was cut back by 7 bases and J by 2 bases. Germline V gene data show CDR1 as SNHLY and CDR2 as FYNNEI. The CDR3 consists of 14 residues. CDR3 sequence (DNA): TGTGCCAGCACGGCTAGCGGTAACACCGGGGAGCTGTTTTTT. Translated: CASTASGNTGELFF.

The chain carries TRBV11-2 and TRBJ2-1; no firm D call. This CDR3 has 13 residues. In germline, CDR1 is SGHAT, CDR2 FQNNGV. V was clipped by 1 base and J by 6 bases, with 7 bases between them. The CDR3 nucleotides read TGTGCCAGCAGCTTAGGACTTCTCAATGAGCAGTTCTTC. Its translation is CASSLGLLNEQFF.

V and J are TRBV5-1 and TRBJ1-4; TRBD1 agrees at 9 bases. The J segment lost 8 bases and the V segment lost 4 bases, leaving 3 bases of the junction unmatched. The CDR3 sequence is 13 residues long. Germline lookup yields CDR1 SGHRS and CDR2 YFSETQ. For the CDR3, the DNA is TGCGCCAGCAGCGCCGGGACAGGGGAAAAACTGTTTTTT. Amino acids: CASSAGTGEKLFF.

The chain is built from TRBV2 and TRBJ2-2; D is possibly TRBD1 (5 bases). The CDR3 spans 13 residues. Germline values: CDR1 SNHLY, CDR2 FYNNEI. V was trimmed by 2 bases and J by 8 bases, leaving 9 bases between them. The CDR3 is CASSEQGSGELFF. For the CDR3, the DNA is TGTGCCAGCAGTGAACAGGGATCGGGGGAGCTGTTTTTT.

This chain uses TRBV27 with TRBJ2-3, with D uncertain. CDR1 and CDR2 (germline): MNHEY, SMNVEV (reference sequence). CDR3 length: 12 residues. V shed 3 bases and J shed 4 bases, with 5 bases lying between them. CDR3 protein: CASSFGADTQYF. In DNA form, the CDR3 reads TGTGCCAGCAGTTTCGGTGCAGATACGCAGTATTTT.